The T cell receptor beta chain described here comes from a study of T cells in Graves' hyperthyroidism and ophthalmopathy. Over 18 months, lack of ophthalmopathy progression marked Graves' hyperthyroidism as stable. Hyperthyroidism, newly diagnosed and lasting under 2 months, affected patients aged 18 to 65. Patients were excluded for uncontrolled infection, other autoimmune disease, pregnancy or lactation. Using around 10 ml of fresh peripheral blood, PBMCs were prepared. From germline, CDR1 is GTSNPN and CDR2 SVGIG (reference sequence). V shed 0 bases and J shed 7 bases, with 9 bases lying between them. The CDR3 totals 13 residues. The table lists this clonotype with many counts. The TCR beta CDR3 regions underwent amplification using RNA transcripts as the source. TCR CDR3 underwent first-round RT-PCR with the HTBI primer set. MiXCR was run by TCRdb on the multiplex PCR reads, yielding one entry per CDR3 protein. This table has fewer than 900,000 distinct CDR3 sequences, roughly 15% appearing once.

This clonotype was sampled from a man aged 18-30 years with Graves' hyperthyroidism. The V and J genes are TRBV30 and TRBJ2-2, with unresolved D. Source material: blood. The DNA of the CDR3 is TGTGCCTGGAGTGTCGGTGGGGTCGGGGAGCTGTTTTTT. The encoded protein is CAWSVGGVGELFF. Looking up the rest from reference TRBV30 and TRBJ2-2 gives the full variable domain: SQTIHQWPATLVQPVGSPLSLECTVEGTSNPNLYWYRQAAGRGLQLLFYSVGIGQISSEVPQNLSASRPQDRQFILSSKKLLLSDSGFYLCAWSVGGVGELFFGEGSRLTVL.